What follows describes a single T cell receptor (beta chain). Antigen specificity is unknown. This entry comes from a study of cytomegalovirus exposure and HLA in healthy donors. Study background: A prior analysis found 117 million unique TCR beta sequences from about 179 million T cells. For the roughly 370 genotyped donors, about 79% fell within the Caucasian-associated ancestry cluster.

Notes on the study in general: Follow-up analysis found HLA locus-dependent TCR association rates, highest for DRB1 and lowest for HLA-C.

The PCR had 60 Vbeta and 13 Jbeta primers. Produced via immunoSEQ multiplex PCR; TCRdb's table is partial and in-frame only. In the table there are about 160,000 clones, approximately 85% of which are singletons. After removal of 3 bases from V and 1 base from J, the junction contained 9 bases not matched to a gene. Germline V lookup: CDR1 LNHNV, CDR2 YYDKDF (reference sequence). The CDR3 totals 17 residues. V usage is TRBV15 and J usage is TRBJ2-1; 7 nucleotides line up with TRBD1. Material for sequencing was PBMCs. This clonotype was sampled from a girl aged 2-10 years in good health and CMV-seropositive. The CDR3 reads CATSRAPRDSSYNEQFF. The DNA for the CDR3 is TGTGCCACCAGCAGGGCACCCCGGGACAGTTCCTACAATGAGCAGTTCTTC.